Sequencing of this TCR beta chain was carried out in a study of blood T cell repertoires in COVID-19. Study summary: Sources were T cells, B-cell-depleted T cells, or PBMCs; the material itself was cDNA or gDNA.

Methods used by the authors: Amplification from reference gene primers served as the basis for estimated nucleated cell counts. Here immunoSEQ multiplex PCR was the method, and the copy in TCRdb shows in-frame clones only, minus some. From that table come the V and J calls and clone size; the DNA was used to work out D and trimming. The sample contains some 390,000 clones, 85% to 90% of which appear only once. Across roughly 25 US areas, participants ranged in age from roughly 18 to 95 years. Among Cohort 3 donors, those recovered had two negative PCRs, clearance, or symptom resolution. The CDR3 has 14 residues. Trimming at V came to 5 bases and at J to 7 bases, leaving 10 bases not matched to a gene. Germline lookup yields CDR1 MNHEY and CDR2 SVGAGI.

Sequencing was carried out using PBMCs or T cells enriched from blood (not recorded which). This TCR was recovered from a man aged 25-40 years who had recovered from COVID-19. The genes are TRBV6-5 and TRBJ1-2; 7 bases line up with TRBD1. CDR3: CASSHTGVFIGYTF. CDR3 DNA sequence: TGTGCCAGCAGTCATACAGGGGTTTTCATTGGCTACACCTTC.